This T cell receptor (beta chain) came from a study of T-cell reconstitution after alpha-beta-depleted transplantation in children. Trimming removed 2 bases from V and 8 bases from J, with 12 bases in between. The CDR3 spans 13 residues. CDR1 and CDR2 from the germline V gene are LNHDA and SQIVND (reference sequence). Preparing the TCRbeta library involved the use of unique molecular identifiers. TCRdb reanalysed the PCR reads using MiXCR and keeps one entry per CDR3 protein. The sample shows approximately 520,000 distinct CDR3 sequences, around a third of them seen only once. The specimen was PBMCs from the stem cell graft donor, collected from the stem cell graft. The chain employs TRBV19 and TRBJ1-2; no definite D call. The TCR originated in a human donor who donated a stem cell graft to a child with aplastic anemia. The CDR3 sequence: CASSIQSLEGYTF. The CDR3, as DNA: TGTGCCAGTAGTATACAGTCACTGGAGGGCTACACCTTC.